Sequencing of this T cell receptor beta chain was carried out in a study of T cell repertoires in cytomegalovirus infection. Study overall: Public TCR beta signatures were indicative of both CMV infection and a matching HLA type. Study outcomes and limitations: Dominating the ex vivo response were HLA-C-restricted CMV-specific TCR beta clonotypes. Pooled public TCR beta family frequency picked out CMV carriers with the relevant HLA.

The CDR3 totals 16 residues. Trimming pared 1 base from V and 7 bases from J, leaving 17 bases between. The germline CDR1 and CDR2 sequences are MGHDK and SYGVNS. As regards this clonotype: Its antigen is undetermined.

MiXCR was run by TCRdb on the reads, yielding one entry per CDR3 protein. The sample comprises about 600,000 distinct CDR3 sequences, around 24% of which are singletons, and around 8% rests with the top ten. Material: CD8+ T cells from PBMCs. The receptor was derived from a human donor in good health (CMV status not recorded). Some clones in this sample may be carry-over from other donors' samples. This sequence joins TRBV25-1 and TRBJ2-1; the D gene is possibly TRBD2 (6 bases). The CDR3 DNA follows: TGTGCCAGCAGTGAATTGGGGGGAGAAGTTGGGAATGAGCAGTTCTTC. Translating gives CASSELGGEVGNEQFF. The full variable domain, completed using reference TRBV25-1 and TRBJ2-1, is EADIYQTPRYLVIGTGKKITLECSQTMGHDKMYWYQQDPGMELHLIHYSYGVNSTEKGDLSSESTVSRIRTEHFPLTLESARPSHTSQYLCASSELGGEVGNEQFFGPGTRLTVL.